This T cell receptor beta chain was sequenced in a study of blood T cells in healthy people across ages. The authors ran a second PCR of roughly 6 to 11 cycles using a sample-barcoded 5' primer and a J-beta primer mix. From the 5' RACE reads, TCRdb called clonotypes with MiXCR, one entry per CDR3 protein. The sample carries 600,000 or so distinct CDR3 sequences, under 55% recorded once. The V gene lost 1 base and the J gene lost 8 bases, with 9 bases spanning the gap. The germline V gene encodes CDR1 SGHDT and CDR2 YYEEEE. This CDR3 spans 13 amino acids. This TCR derives from a man older than 75 in good health. The chain recombines TRBV5-6 with TRBJ1-4; D remains unclear. The source material was blood. The CDR3 here is CASSLILEEKLFF. As DNA, the CDR3 is TGTGCCAGCAGCTTGATTCTGGAGGAAAAACTGTTTTTT.